Shown below are 30 T cell receptor beta chains from a single sample sequenced in a study of blood T cell repertoires in COVID-19. The protocol was immunoSEQ multiplex PCR, while the TCRdb copy is restricted to in-frame clones and leaves out a portion. The sample lists 95,000 to 110,000 clones, around 89% occurring once. The material sequenced was peripheral blood. The source is a woman aged 55-75 years with acute or convalescent COVID-19.

This clone came up once. The rearrangement uses TRBV5-1 and TRBJ1-1; D possibly corresponds to TRBD1 (6 bases). The CDR3 consists of 14 residues. In germline, CDR1 is SGHRS, CDR2 YFSETQ. Trimming removed 4 bases at V and 1 base at J, with 11 bases between. The chain's CDR3 is CASSPGDKNTEAFF. The DNA for the CDR3 is TGCGCCAGCAGCCCAGGGGACAAGAACACTGAAGCTTTCTTT.

The chain uses TRBV29-1 and TRBJ1-2; TRBD1 is a possible D gene (6 bases). V was pared by 4 bases and J by 5 bases, with 14 bases between. Germline CDR1 is SQVTM and CDR2 is ANQGSEA. The CDR3 totals 13 residues. In DNA form, the CDR3 reads TGCAGCGTTGGCAACAGGGTCCGGTATGGCTACACCTTC. It is translated as CSVGNRVRYGYTF.

V gene TRBV6-6 combines with J gene TRBJ1-2; TRBD1 matches 7 bases. The CDR3 has 13 residues. Germline V lookup: CDR1 MNHNY, CDR2 SVGAGI (reference sequence). Germline trimming cut 5 bases from V and 5 bases from J; bases unmatched to any gene: 5. The CDR3 spells CASSQQGTYGYTF. The CDR3, as DNA: TGTGCCAGCAGTCAACAGGGGACGTATGGCTACACCTTC.

The chain combines TRBV3-1 (or the pseudogene TRBV3-2) with TRBJ2-3; maybe TRBD2 (6 bases). Germline V gene lookup returns CDR1 LGHDT and CDR2 YNNKEL (reference sequence). Trimming pared 7 bases from V and 4 bases from J, leaving 12 bases between. CDR3 length equals 13 residues. For the CDR3, the DNA is TGTGCCAGCATCGGAAAGCGGGCAGATACGCAGTATTTT. As protein: CASIGKRADTQYF.

The chain uses TRBV18 and TRBJ2-1; the D gene is possibly TRBD2 (7 bases). Trimming took 3 bases from V and 15 from J, leaving 15 bases between them. The CDR3 runs to 12 residues. Germline CDR1 is KGHSH and CDR2 is LQKENI. CDR3 bases: TGTGCCAGCTCACCCAAGGGGGGGGCCGGGTTCTTC. Protein: CASSPKGGAGFF.

The J gene is TRBJ1-1, the V gene TRBV5-1, with D unresolved. The CDR3 loop spans 12 amino acids. The germline CDR1 and CDR2 sequences are SGHRS and YFSETQ. The germline V and J ends were trimmed by 4 bases and 6 bases, with 10 bases remaining between them. The CDR3 loop reads CASSGSGPEAFF. DNA of the CDR3: TGCGCCAGCAGCGGAAGCGGGCCTGAAGCTTTCTTT.

This chain joins TRBV24-1 and TRBJ1-4; 9 bases map to TRBD1. V trimming: 3 bases; J trimming: 7 bases; junction bases outside the gene matches: 5. The CDR3 length is 15 residues. Per the germline V gene, CDR1 is KGHDR and CDR2 is SFDVKD. CDR3 coding DNA: TGTGCCACCAGTGATCCGAGGACAGGGGCTGAAAAACTGTTTTTT. Residues: CATSDPRTGAEKLFF.

The chain links TRBV6-4 to TRBJ2-1; D perhaps matches TRBD2 (5 bases). The CDR3 is 15 residues long. Germline values: CDR1 MRHNA, CDR2 SNTAGT. Trimming left V 2 bases short and J 1 base short, with 9 bases between. The DNA for the CDR3 is TGTGCCAGCAGTGACCCTCGCGGGTCCTACAATGAGCAGTTCTTC. It specifies CASSDPRGSYNEQFF.

The genes are TRBV9 and TRBJ2-2; 11 bases are a match to TRBD1. Trimming at V came to 3 bases and at J to 5 bases, leaving 3 bases not matched to a gene. This CDR3 region has 15 residues. Germline V gene lookup returns CDR1 SGDLS and CDR2 YYNGEE. The DNA for the CDR3 is TGTGCCAGCAGCGCCGGACAGGGGGCAACCGGGGAGCTGTTTTTT. Protein: CASSAGQGATGELFF.

The chain carries TRBV24-1 and TRBJ1-5; D is ambiguous. CDR3 length: 14 residues. Trimming took off 3 bases at V and 3 bases at J, with 8 bases between the two ends. The germline gives CDR1 KGHDR, CDR2 SFDVKD. CDR3 sequence: CATSDSANNQPQHF. CDR3 nucleotide sequence: TGTGCCACCAGTGATAGCGCTAACAATCAGCCCCAGCATTTT.

J is TRBJ1-3 and V is TRBV10-3; D is unresolved. V was clipped by 10 bases and J by 0 bases, with 10 bases between them. The CDR3 consists of 13 residues. Germline V gene lookup returns CDR1 ENHRY and CDR2 SYGVKD. For the CDR3, the DNA is TGTGCCACGGTTCAAAGCTCTGGAAACACCATATATTTT. Translation gives CATVQSSGNTIYF.

The gene calls are TRBV9 and TRBJ1-2, with TRBD1 identical over 7 bases. CDR1 and CDR2 from the germline V gene are SGDLS and YYNGEE. With V trimmed by 4 bases and J by 3 bases, 6 bases remained unmatched. CDR3 length: 14 residues. Here the CDR3 DNA reads TGTGCCAGCAGCTTCTCGGACAGGCACTATGGCTACACCTTC. Amino acid sequence: CASSFSDRHYGYTF.

This chain connects TRBV7-2 to TRBJ2-5; weak D call: TRBD1 (6 bases). Germline loops: CDR1 SGHTA, CDR2 FQGNSA. V was shortened by 4 bases and J by 0 bases, with 12 bases between the two germline ends. The CDR3 length is 15 residues. Here the CDR3 reads CASSSYTGHQETQYF. The CDR3 DNA reads as TGTGCCAGCAGCTCGTATACAGGGCACCAAGAGACCCAGTACTTC. The full variable domain, completed using reference TRBV7-2 and TRBJ2-5, is GAGVSQSPSNKVTEKGKDVELRCDPISGHTALYWYRQSLGQGLEFLIYFQGNSAPDKSGLPSDRFSAERTGGSVSTLTIQRTQQEDSAVYLCASSSYTGHQETQYFGPGTRLLVL.

The chain links TRBV6-1 to TRBJ1-3; D possibly corresponds to TRBD1 (6 bases). With 2 bases removed from V and 5 bases from J, the gap between germline ends came to 13 bases. This CDR3 spans 15 amino acids. Germline CDR1 and CDR2: MNHNS and SASEGT. Written as DNA, the CDR3 is TGTGCCAGCAGTGAAAGGCAGGGGCGGAGAAACACCATATATTTT. Protein sequence: CASSERQGRRNTIYF.

This sequence joins TRBV18 and TRBJ2-2; D is possibly TRBD2 (5 bases). V was trimmed by 3 bases and J by 5 bases, leaving 25 bases between them. The germline V gene has CDR1 KGHSH and CDR2 LQKENI. This CDR3 is built from 19 residues. Written as DNA, the CDR3 is TGTGCCAGCTCACCGAAGTCTGCTAGCAGGCGCCTCGGTACCGGGGAGCTGTTTTTT. Its protein is CASSPKSASRRLGTGELFF.

This chain joins TRBV6-5 and TRBJ1-2, with unresolved D. V lost 6 bases to trimming and J lost 8 bases, with 10 bases between them. Germline-derived CDR1 and CDR2 are MNHEY and SVGAGI. The CDR3 spans 11 residues. This CDR3 is CASRGPRGYTF. CDR3 in DNA: TGTGCCAGCAGGGGCCCCCGGGGCTACACCTTC.

This clone was observed once. V gene TRBV5-1 combines with J gene TRBJ2-3; TRBD1 agrees at 7 bases. The CDR3 has 14 residues. The J segment lost 4 bases and the V segment lost 3 bases, leaving 5 bases of the junction unmatched. Germline V CDR1 and CDR2: SGHRS, YFSETQ. CDR3 DNA: TGCGCCAGCAGCTCCCCACAGGGGTCAGATACGCAGTATTTT. It translates to CASSSPQGSDTQYF.

The chain links TRBV6-1 to TRBJ1-2, with D perhaps TRBD1 (5 bases). Trimming pared 5 bases from V and 2 bases from J, leaving 9 bases between. The CDR3 covers 13 residues. CDR1 and CDR2 (germline): MNHNS, SASEGT. CDR3 amino acids: CASSLTGNYGYTF. The CDR3 nucleotides are TGTGCCAGCAGTTTAACAGGCAACTATGGCTACACCTTC.

The chain couples TRBV5-5 to TRBJ1-2; D is uncertain. Trimming stripped 1 base from V and 0 bases from J, with 10 bases between. CDR3 size: 15 residues. Germline lookup yields CDR1 SGHKS and CDR2 YYEKEE (reference sequence). The CDR3, as DNA: TGTGCCAGCAGCTTGAGTCCACATTCTAACTATGGCTACACCTTC. Its translation: CASSLSPHSNYGYTF.

The chain's CDR3 is CASSLTSGSTGELFF. CDR3 in DNA: TGTGCCAGCAGCTTGACTAGCGGGAGCACCGGGGAGCTGTTTTTT. The V gene is TRBV5-5, the J gene TRBJ2-2; 11 nucleotides agree with TRBD2. From germline, CDR1 is SGHKS and CDR2 YYEKEE (reference sequence). J gave up 4 bases and V 1 base, and 0 bases lay outside the gene matches. The CDR3 is made up of 15 amino acids.

This chain connects TRBV5-1 to TRBJ1-5, with 8 bases identical to TRBD1. This CDR3 is built from 14 residues. J was trimmed by 6 bases and V by 4 bases; bases with no gene match: 6. Germline assignment: CDR1 SGHRS and CDR2 YFSETQ. CDR3 coding DNA: TGCGCCAGCAGCGCAGGGGGCGAAGCTCAGCCCCAGCATTTT. It encodes CASSAGGEAQPQHF.

The V gene is TRBV11-2, the J gene TRBJ2-3, with 10 bases aligning to TRBD2. V was pared by 0 bases and J by 8 bases, with 5 bases of the junction left unmatched. Germline-derived CDR1 and CDR2 are SGHAT and FQNNGV. The CDR3 is 15 residues long. As DNA, the CDR3 is TGTGCCAGCAGCTTAGAAGGACTAGCGGCGCCTACGCAGTATTTT. Its translation is CASSLEGLAAPTQYF.

This chain joins TRBV12-3 or TRBV12-4 and TRBJ1-1; no definite D call. CDR3 size: 13 residues. V shed 3 bases and J shed 1 base, with 6 bases lying between them. CDR3 bases: TGTGCCAGCAGTTTTAGTCGGAACACTGAAGCTTTCTTT. The encoded protein is CASSFSRNTEAFF.

CDR3 DNA: TGCGCCAGCAGCTTGGCCGGGGCAGGGGACAATGAAAAACTGTTTTTT. Encoded protein: CASSLAGAGDNEKLFF. The chain carries TRBV5-1 and TRBJ1-4; D may be TRBD1 (6 bases). The germline V and J ends were trimmed by 0 bases and 5 bases, with 14 bases remaining between them. The CDR3 has 16 amino acids. CDR1 and CDR2 from the germline V gene are SGHRS and YFSETQ.

The rearrangement joins TRBV19 to TRBJ1-1, with 9 bases identical to TRBD1. The CDR3 is made up of 17 amino acids. Germline V gene data show CDR1 as LNHDA and CDR2 as SQIVND (reference sequence). V shed 3 bases, J shed 0 bases, and the junction held 8 bases outside the gene matches. The CDR3 DNA follows: TGTGCCAGTAGTATCGGGACAGGGAGGGCCATGAACACTGAAGCTTTCTTT. Residues: CASSIGTGRAMNTEAFF.

This clone was seen a few times. J is TRBJ2-7 and V is TRBV5-1, with D maybe TRBD2 (6 bases). Germline V lookup: CDR1 SGHRS, CDR2 YFSETQ. The CDR3 sequence is 16 residues long. Trimming stripped 4 bases from V and 2 bases from J, with 19 bases between. The DNA of the CDR3 is TGCGCCAGCAGCCCTGGTTTTACTAGCCAACCCTACGAGCAGTACTTC. Its protein product is CASSPGFTSQPYEQYF.

This clone showed up just a few times. V gene TRBV6-5 combines with J gene TRBJ1-2, with 10 bases fitting TRBD1. Germline CDR1 reads MNHEY; CDR2 reads SVGAGI. CDR3 length: 16 amino acids. V gave up 4 bases and J gave up 4 bases; unmatched junction bases: 9. CDR3 nucleotide sequence: TGTGCCAGCAGTTCACTCGGGACAGGGGATGGCTATGGCTACACCTTC. It codes for CASSSLGTGDGYGYTF.

The rearrangement links TRBV7-6 to TRBJ2-6; D possibly corresponds to TRBD2 (5 bases). Between the trimmed V and J ends, which lost 5 bases and 0 bases, there was a span of 11 bases. Germline CDR1 is SGHVS and CDR2 is FNYEAQ. CDR3 length equals 16 residues. Written as DNA, the CDR3 is TGTGCCAGCAGCGCAGAGGGAGCCTCTGGGGCCAACGTCCTGACTTTC. It encodes CASSAEGASGANVLTF. Full variable domain (remainder filled in from reference TRBV7-6 and TRBJ2-6): GAGVSQSPRYKVTKRGQDVALRCDPISGHVSLYWYRQALGQGPEFLTYFNYEAQQDKSGLPNDRFSAERPEGSISTLTIQRTEQRDSAMYRCASSAEGASGANVLTFGAGSRLTVL.

The genes are TRBV7-8 and TRBJ2-1, with D perhaps TRBD1 (5 bases). Germline lookup yields CDR1 SGHVS and CDR2 FQNEAQ. V lost 1 base, J lost 9 bases, and 10 bases lay in between. The CDR3 covers 13 residues. In nucleotides, the CDR3 is TGTGCCAGCAGCTTAGGCAGGGTTGTTGAGCAGTTCTTC. It specifies CASSLGRVVEQFF.

The V gene is TRBV3-1 (or the pseudogene TRBV3-2), the J gene TRBJ2-2; 10 nucleotides line up with TRBD2. The CDR3 loop spans 15 amino acids. CDR1 is LGHDT and CDR2 is YNNKEL in the germline V gene (reference sequence). V lost 5 bases and J lost 1; bases outside the gene matches: 1. CDR3 DNA sequence: TGTGCCAGCAGCTTAGCGGGAGGGAACACCGGGGAGCTGTTTTTT. Amino acid sequence: CASSLAGGNTGELFF.